The sequence of this T cell receptor beta chain was determined in a study of Ad26.COV2.S vaccination and SARS-CoV-2 variants. Sample treatment: around 19 received Ad26.COV2.S at low or high dose, single or two shots; about 5 received placebo; per-sample allocation not given. Sample collection was performed on day 63 after the first vaccine or placebo injection. The donor's status was that of an adult aged 18-55 years in Boston. TCRdb's table, derived via immunoSEQ multiplex PCR, lists solely in-frame clones and lacks some. The sample includes 400,000 to 500,000 clones, roughly 89% of them seen just once. This CDR3 contains 14 residues. V was clipped by 0 bases and J by 9 bases, with 15 bases between them. Germline V gives CDR1 GTSNPN, CDR2 SVGIG (reference sequence).

This chain connects TRBV30 to TRBJ2-1; D uncertain. The TCR comes from a person between 18 and 65 years old who received the Ad26.COV2.S COVID-19 vaccine or a placebo. The material sequenced was peripheral blood, taken in a trial of Ad26.COV2.S vaccine versus placebo. The CDR3 nucleotides are TGTGCCTGGAGTGTATTTTTCGGCAGTGCTGAGCAGTTCTTC. Translating gives CAWSVFFGSAEQFF.